This is a list of T cell receptor beta chains from one sample in a study of patients and donors after allogeneic stem cell transplantation. Via MiXCR, TCRdb re-called the RT-PCR reads, giving one row per CDR3 protein. The sample includes about 87,000 distinct CDR3 sequences, roughly 5.2% seen only once; the top ten take less than 3%. What was sequenced was blood, either unsorted or a sorted T cell fraction (not recorded which). The receptors stem from a human donor who was either an allogeneic HSCT recipient or a stem cell or donor lymphocyte infusion donor (not recorded which). It is not recorded whose cells these are; they may come from a transplant donor. The CDR3 runs from the conserved cysteine through the conserved F or W. D genes are given only for firm matches. Clone size is stated in some rows and not others, as once, few, many or a class when expanded.

d_call | cdr3_length | clone_size | j_call | v_call | cdr3_nt | cdr3_aa
NA | 14 | many | TRBJ2-5 | TRBV20-1 | TGCAGTGCTAGAGATCGTGGGGGCGCAGAGACCCAGTACTTC | CSARDRGGAETQYF
TRBD2 | 16 | many | TRBJ2-5 | TRBV20-1 | TGCAGTGCTAGAGGTCTGAGCGGGGGGGCCGCCGAGACCCAGTACTTC | CSARGLSGGAAETQYF
TRBD2 | 13 | few | TRBJ2-5 | TRBV30 | TGTGCCTGGAGGCGGGGGTCAGGAGAGACCCAGTACTTC | CAWRRGSGETQYF
NA | 14 | many | TRBJ1-6 | TRBV7-8 | TGTGCCAGCAGCTTTAAGGGGGGTGGTTCACCCCTCCACTTT | CASSFKGGGSPLHF
TRBD1 | 16 | NA | TRBJ2-2 | TRBV5-1 | TGCGCCAGCAGCCGTGGACAGGGGGCAGGCACCGGGGAGCTGTTTTTT | CASSRGQGAGTGELFF
NA | 12 | many | TRBJ1-6 | TRBV12-3/TRBV12-4 | TGTGCCAGCAGTTTACCGGTATCACCCCTCCACTTT | CASSLPVSPLHF
NA | 16 | many | TRBJ2-5 | TRBV18 | TGTGCCAGCTCACCACCGCTGCGACAGTCCCAAGAGACCCAGTACTTC | CASSPPLRQSQETQYF
NA | 10 | NA | TRBJ2-1 | TRBV29-1 | TGCAGCGTTAGTCACAATGAGCAGTTCTTC | CSVSHNEQFF
TRBD2 | 16 | few | TRBJ2-1 | TRBV6-5 | TGTGCCAGCAGTTACCTCAGCGGGAGGGCCCAAAATGAGCAGTTCTTC | CASSYLSGRAQNEQFF
TRBD2 | 17 | many | TRBJ2-3 | TRBV7-3 | TGTGCCAGCAGCCCCCTCGGGACTAGCGGTTCCACAGATACGCAGTATTTT | CASSPLGTSGSTDTQYF
TRBD2 | 16 | many | TRBJ2-3 | TRBV5-5 | TGTGCCAGCAGCCCTAGCGGGGGGGCTTTTACAGATACGCAGTATTTT | CASSPSGGAFTDTQYF
TRBD1 | 15 | NA | TRBJ1-1 | TRBV5-4 | TGTGCCAGCAGCCAGGGGGGAGGGCGCGGGACTGAAGCTTTCTTT | CASSQGGGRGTEAFF
TRBD2 | 18 | many | TRBJ2-7 | TRBV7-8 | TGTGCCAGCAGCTTTCGGAAGGGACTAGCGGGTCGGGGGTCCGAGCAGTACTTC | CASSFRKGLAGRGSEQYF
NA | 14 | many | TRBJ2-7 | TRBV7-6 | TGTGCCAGCAGCTTTCGGGCGAACGCCTACGAGCAGTACTTC | CASSFRANAYEQYF
TRBD1 | 15 | many | TRBJ1-3 | TRBV19 | TGTGCCAGTAACCTCGGGACAGGGGTTGGAAACACCATATATTTT | CASNLGTGVGNTIYF
NA | 12 | many | TRBJ2-2 | TRBV12-3/TRBV12-4 | TGTGCCAGCAGTTTAAGGACCGGGGAGCTGTTTTTT | CASSLRTGELFF
NA | 13 | many | TRBJ1-1 | TRBV7-3 | TGTGCCAGCAGCTCGGGACCGGGCACTGAAGCTTTCTTT | CASSSGPGTEAFF
NA | 14 | many | TRBJ2-1 | TRBV20-1 | TGCAGTGCCAAAACTAGCTACTCCTACAATGAGCAGTTCTTC | CSAKTSYSYNEQFF
NA | 15 | medium-sized | TRBJ2-1 | TRBV6-1 | TGTGCCAGCAGTAATAGCGGCTCAGGCTACAATGAGCAGTTCTTC | CASSNSGSGYNEQFF
TRBD1 | 16 | many | TRBJ1-5 | TRBV12-3/TRBV12-4 | TGTGCCAGCAGTTTAGGTCAGGGGGCTGGCAATCAGCCCCAGCATTTT | CASSLGQGAGNQPQHF
NA | 13 | many | TRBJ1-3 | TRBV12-3/TRBV12-4 | TGTGCCAGCAACCTACGGACTGGAAACACCATATATTTT | CASNLRTGNTIYF
NA | 14 | NA | TRBJ2-7 | TRBV6-1 | TGTGCCAGCAGCCGGGACGGATGGACCTACGAGCAGTACTTC | CASSRDGWTYEQYF
NA | 16 | few | TRBJ1-5 | TRBV19 | TGTGCCAGTAGTATTGGGACACAATTCGGCAATCAGCCCCAGCATTTT | CASSIGTQFGNQPQHF
NA | 15 | NA | TRBJ2-2 | TRBV28 | TGTGCCAGCAGTTCGCCCGGAGTTGGCACCGGGGAGCTGTTTTTT | CASSSPGVGTGELFF
TRBD1 | 15 | many | TRBJ1-2 | TRBV5-4 | TGTGCCAGCAGCCCCAGGACAGGGGGCGCGAGTGGCTACACCTTC | CASSPRTGGASGYTF
NA | 13 | NA | TRBJ2-2 | TRBV6-1 | TGTGCCAGCAGGAAACATAGCACCGGGGAGCTGTTTTTT | CASRKHSTGELFF
NA | 13 | many | TRBJ1-1 | TRBV6-1 | TGTGCCAGCTACGGACACCAGAACACTGAAGCTTTCTTT | CASYGHQNTEAFF
NA | 14 | many | TRBJ2-3 | TRBV5-1 | TGCGCCAGCAGCTTGGAAGAGGGCAGCTCAACGCAGTATTTT | CASSLEEGSSTQYF
TRBD2 | 15 | NA | TRBJ2-7 | TRBV14 | TGTGCCAGCAGCCAATTACTAGCGGGAGTAAGCGAGCAGTACTTC | CASSQLLAGVSEQYF
TRBD2 | 17 | NA | TRBJ2-1 | TRBV7-3 | TGTGCCAGCAGCCCTCATGGGGCGGGGGGCAATTACAATGAGCAGTTCTTC | CASSPHGAGGNYNEQFF
NA | 12 | many | TRBJ2-5 | TRBV29-1 | TGCAGCGTTAGACTGAACCAAGAGACCCAGTACTTC | CSVRLNQETQYF
NA | 16 | NA | TRBJ2-3 | TRBV29-1 | TGCAGCGTTGAAGATAGGTTGCGCCTTAGCACAGATACGCAGTATTTT | CSVEDRLRLSTDTQYF
TRBD2 | 14 | many | TRBJ2-3 | TRBV5-1 | TGCGCCAGCAGCCCCGGGACTAGCGTCGATACGCAGTATTTT | CASSPGTSVDTQYF
TRBD2 | 13 | many | TRBJ2-7 | TRBV30 | TGTGCCGGGAGAACTAGCGGGGGCTACGAGCAGTACTTC | CAGRTSGGYEQYF
NA | 12 | few | TRBJ1-2 | TRBV20-1 | TGCAGGACCGGCCGGAGGTCGGATGGCTACACCTTC | CRTGRRSDGYTF
TRBD2 | 14 | many | TRBJ2-5 | TRBV30 | TGTGCCTGGAGTGTGGCAAGCGGGAGGACGACCCAGTACTTC | CAWSVASGRTTQYF
NA | 16 | many | TRBJ2-1 | TRBV7-9 | TGTGCCAGCAGCCCTCTGATTTCGGGGTTGAGCGCTGAGCAGTTCTTC | CASSPLISGLSAEQFF
TRBD2 | 18 | NA | TRBJ2-6 | TRBV12-3/TRBV12-4 | TGTGCCAGCAGTTTAGGACTAGCGGGGGGCTCTGGGTCCAACGTCCTGACTTTC | CASSLGLAGGSGSNVLTF
NA | 14 | many | TRBJ1-6 | TRBV11-3 | TGTGCCAGCAGCCAATGGAGCTCTAATTCACCCCTCCACTTT | CASSQWSSNSPLHF
NA | 15 | many | TRBJ2-1 | TRBV19 | TGTGCCAGTAGTGGGGGGCAGGGGAGGCACAATGAGCAGTTCTTC | CASSGGQGRHNEQFF
NA | 16 | many | TRBJ1-1 | TRBV29-1 | TGCAGCGTTGAAGATACGACCGCAAGCATGAACACTGAAGCTTTCTTT | CSVEDTTASMNTEAFF
NA | 15 | NA | TRBJ1-6 | TRBV30 | TGTGCCTGGAGTGTACCGCCAGGGTATAATTCACCCCTCCACTTT | CAWSVPPGYNSPLHF
TRBD2 | 16 | NA | TRBJ2-3 | TRBV20-1 | TGCAGTGCTAGACCTAGGGCGGGGGGAGTCACAGATACGCAGTATTTT | CSARPRAGGVTDTQYF
TRBD1 | 11 | many | TRBJ1-1 | TRBV27 | TGTGCCAGCAGTTTAGAGGGGGCGGCTTTCTTT | CASSLEGAAFF
NA | 14 | NA | TRBJ2-5 | TRBV6-1 | TGTGCCAGCAGAGTGACAGCCACCGGGGAGACCCAGTACTTC | CASRVTATGETQYF
NA | 12 | NA | TRBJ1-2 | TRBV5-4 | TGTGCCAGCAGCTCGGTGGACTATGGCTACACCTTC | CASSSVDYGYTF
NA | 13 | many | TRBJ2-2 | TRBV28 | TGTGCCAGCAGTTTGCGGAACACCGGGGAGCTGTTTTTT | CASSLRNTGELFF
TRBD1 | 14 | few | TRBJ1-2 | TRBV20-1 | TGCAGTGCAGATCCGGGGACAGCAGACTATGGCTACACCTTC | CSADPGTADYGYTF
NA | 13 | few | TRBJ1-3 | TRBV29-1 | TGCAGCGTTGGGCCCCGCTCTGGAAACACCATATATTTT | CSVGPRSGNTIYF